The 5 T cell receptor beta chains below come from one sample, sequenced in a study of graft-versus-host responses after intestinal transplantation. Their antigens are not known. The assay was immunoSEQ multiplex PCR, and TCRdb's table has in-frame clones only and misses some. This table holds around 100,000 clones, 85% to 95% found once. The starting material was unstimulated CD8+ T cells sorted from spleen or lymph node cells, obtained before transplant. The source of these receptors is a human donor who was the organ donor for an intestinal transplant.

The gene calls are TRBV6-5 and TRBJ2-1; either TRBD1 or TRBD2 may supply D (5 bases each). The CDR3 runs to 14 residues. The V gene's germline CDR1 is MNHEY and CDR2 SVGAGI. Between the trimmed V and J ends, which lost 5 bases and 8 bases, there was a span of 16 bases. CDR3 bases: TGTGCCAGCAGTCAGGGACCCCCTACGGATGAGCAGTTCTTC. Translation: CASSQGPPTDEQFF.

Only one count was recorded for this clone. The gene calls are TRBV5-1 and TRBJ2-1; D possibly corresponds to TRBD2 (5 bases). CDR1 and CDR2 from the germline V gene are SGHRS and YFSETQ. This CDR3 contains 16 residues. V lost 2 bases, J lost 2 bases, and 14 bases lay in between. CDR3 DNA sequence: TGCGCCAGCAGCTTCACCGGGAACCGGCCCTACAATGAGCAGTTCTTC. Its translation: CASSFTGNRPYNEQFF.

The chain links TRBV10-3 to TRBJ1-1, with D unresolved. V was cut by 11 bases and J by 0 bases, with 10 bases left in between. This CDR3 contains 12 residues. CDR1 and CDR2 from the germline V gene are ENHRY and SYGVKD. The CDR3 region has the DNA TGTGCCGCAGGCCAGATGAACACTGAAGCTTTCTTT. As protein: CAAGQMNTEAFF.

This sequence joins TRBV7-2 and TRBJ2-2, with 7 bases that match TRBD2. V lost 5 bases, J lost 2 bases, and 8 bases stayed unmatched. From germline, CDR1 is SGHTA and CDR2 FQGNSA. CDR3 length: 16 amino acids. The chain's CDR3 is CASSIPGRINTGELFF. In DNA, the CDR3 is TGTGCCAGCAGCATCCCCGGGAGGATTAACACCGGGGAGCTGTTTTTT.

The DNA for the CDR3 is TGTGCCAGTAGTATGATCTCGCTGGCAGGGAATGGCTACACCTTC. This gives the protein CASSMISLAGNGYTF. The rearrangement links TRBV19 to TRBJ1-2; D is perhaps TRBD1 (5 bases). There are 15 residues in the CDR3. V gave up 3 bases and J gave up 6 bases, with 17 bases separating them. Germline values: CDR1 LNHDA, CDR2 SQIVND (reference sequence). Together with reference TRBV19 and TRBJ1-2, the CDR3 gives the full variable domain: DGGITQSPKYLFRKEGQNVTLSCEQNLNHDAMYWYRQDPGQGLRLIYYSQIVNDFQKGDIAEGYSVSREKKESFPLTVTSAQKNPTAFYLCASSMISLAGNGYTFGSGTRLTVV.